The clone carrying this T cell receptor beta chain was seen only a few times. The length of the CDR3 is 15 residues. The ends lost 4 bases at V and 8 bases at J; junction bases unmatched: 10. Germline loops: CDR1 GTSNPN, CDR2 SVGIG (reference sequence). Repertoires were generated with immunoSEQ multiplex PCR, while TCRdb's copy carries only in-frame clones and drops some. The sample lists tens of thousands of clones, about half occurring once. These data originate in a study of cytotoxic CD8 clonotypes in ibrutinib-treated CLL. Study overall: Of a cohort that held about a dozen relapsed/refractory and roughly 15 treatment-naive patients, about 18 were IGHV unmutated. The authors obtained response samples at a median of approximately 12 months of treatment, range 6 to 36.

Here the sequenced sample was PBMCs, taken after 12 months of ibrutinib treatment. The chain couples TRBV30 to TRBJ1-4, with 10 nucleotides matching TRBD1. This clonotype was obtained from a human donor with chronic lymphocytic leukemia. In nucleotides, the CDR3 is TGTGCCTGGACCTGCTGGACAGGGGGGAGAGAAAAACTGTTTTTT. It codes for CAWTCWTGGREKLFF.